What follows is one TCR beta chain and its context. Its antigen is undetermined. Compared with germline, one end of the junction differs, possibly owing to a read error. The data belong to a study of cytomegalovirus exposure and HLA in healthy donors. The PCR employed 60 Vbeta primers together with 13 Jbeta primers. Data came from immunoSEQ multiplex PCR; TCRdb stores just in-frame clones and leaves some out. There are some 150,000 clones in the sample; 80% occur only once, and 1.3% lies in the top ten. This CDR3 comprises 16 residues. CDR1 MGHRA and CDR2 YSYEKL come from the germline V gene. Findings and caveats of the study: Reportedly, diagnosis of cytomegalovirus status by the classifier showed high specificity and sensitivity. TCR beta chain V- and J-gene trimming was linked, in a later analysis, to a missense variant in DCLRE1C. Segments of the TCR beta V type were, in most cases, productive about 87% or about 30% of the time in an earlier analysis.

Sequenced material: PBMCs. V usage is TRBV4-1 and J usage is TRBJ2-4, with 12 bases aligning to TRBD1. The receptor comes from a woman aged 45 to 65 in good health and CMV-seronegative. CDR3 protein: CASSQHAGTGGEVVNF. Written as DNA, the CDR3 is TGCGCCAGCAGCCAGCATGCCGGGACAGGGGGCGAGGTCGTTAACTTC.